The T cell receptor beta chain under discussion was sequenced for a study of cytomegalovirus exposure and HLA in healthy donors. Study as a whole: As released early, the data held roughly 85 million unique TCRs from HLA-typed donors.

PCR amplification relied on 60 Vbeta primers (plus 13 Jbeta primers). TCRdb keeps only in-frame clones here, not all; method: immunoSEQ multiplex PCR. The sample shows 35,000 to 55,000 clones, around 56% of them seen only once. The CDR3 covers 16 residues. V lost 0 bases, J lost 8 bases, and 11 bases stayed unmatched. Germline V gene sequence: CDR1 GTSNPN, CDR2 SVGIG (reference sequence). Specimen: PBMCs. This TCR came from a man in his 60s in good health and CMV-seronegative. V usage is TRBV30 and J usage is TRBJ2-1, with TRBD1 matching over 9 bases. CDR3 residues: CAWSVLGDRVRDEQFF. The CDR3 DNA is TGTGCCTGGAGTGTACTCGGGGACAGGGTACGGGATGAGCAGTTCTTC.